Included here is one T cell receptor beta chain sequence, with context. The antigen remains unidentified. Since a much larger clone is just one base distant, this may be a read error. The sample belongs to a study of cytomegalovirus exposure and HLA in healthy donors. Study results and caveats: The authors confirmed in vitro that three CMV-associated chains were specific for CMV antigens. Rarity held for most TCR sequences, but there were some public TCRs that occurred in many donors. There were under 200 TCR beta chains listed as cytomegalovirus-associated.

Generated by immunoSEQ multiplex PCR, the TCRdb table keeps only in-frame clones and is missing some. The sample lists about 130,000 clones; approximately 82% were seen once. A roughly 120-subject validation cohort, separate from the approximately 690-subject first cohort, supplied the donors. The clonotype was recovered from a young man in good health and CMV-seropositive. Sequencing was carried out using PBMCs.

CDR3 residues: CASSQDQGLDYGYTF. DNA of the CDR3: TGCGCCAGCAGCCAAGATCAGGGACTTGACTATGGCTACACCTTC. The genes are TRBV13 and TRBJ1-2, with D tentatively TRBD1 (5 bases). The CDR3 is 15 amino acids. The V gene's germline CDR1 is PRHDT and CDR2 FYEKMQ (reference sequence).